This TCR beta chain was profiled in a study of T-cell memory formation after mild COVID-19. The trim removed 7 bases at V and 5 bases at J, leaving 20 bases unmatched. The CDR3 length is 19 residues. Per germline, CDR1 LGHDT and CDR2 YNNKEL (reference sequence). TCRdb re-called the 5' RACE reads with MiXCR, one entry per CDR3 protein. The table lists fewer than 250,000 distinct CDR3 sequences, around 25% of them singletons. V is TRBV3-1 and J is TRBJ1-6; 7 nucleotides match TRBD1. The TCR was taken from an adult woman who had mild COVID-19 (a few samples of this study predate the infection). Cell type and time point are not known. Sequences were obtained from PBMCs or a T cell subset sorted from them (not recorded which). The CDR3 loop reads CASIGGLVTGTEDNSPLHF. The DNA for the CDR3 is TGTGCCAGCATTGGGGGACTGGTTACCGGGACAGAAGATAATTCACCCCTCCACTTT.